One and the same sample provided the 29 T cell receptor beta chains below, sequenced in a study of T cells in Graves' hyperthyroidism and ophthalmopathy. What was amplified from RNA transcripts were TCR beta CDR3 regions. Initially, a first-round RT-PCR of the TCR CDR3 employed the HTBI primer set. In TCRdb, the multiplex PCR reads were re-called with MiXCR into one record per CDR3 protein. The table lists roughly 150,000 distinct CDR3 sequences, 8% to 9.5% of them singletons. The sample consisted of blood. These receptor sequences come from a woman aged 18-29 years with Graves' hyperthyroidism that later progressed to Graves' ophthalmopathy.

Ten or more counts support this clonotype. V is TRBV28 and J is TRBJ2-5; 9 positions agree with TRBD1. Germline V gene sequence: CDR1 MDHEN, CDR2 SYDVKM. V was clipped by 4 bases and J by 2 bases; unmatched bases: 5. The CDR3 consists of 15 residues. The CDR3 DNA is TGTGCCAGCAGTTCCGGACAGGGGTGGCAAGAGACCCAGTACTTC. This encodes CASSSGQGWQETQYF.

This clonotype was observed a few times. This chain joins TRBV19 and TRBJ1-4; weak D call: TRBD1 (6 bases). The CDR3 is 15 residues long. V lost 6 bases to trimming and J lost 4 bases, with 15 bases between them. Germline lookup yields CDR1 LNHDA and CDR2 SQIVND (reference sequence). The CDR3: CASREPVRGNEKLFF. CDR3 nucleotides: TGTGCCAGTAGGGAACCGGTCAGGGGTAATGAAAAACTGTTTTTT.

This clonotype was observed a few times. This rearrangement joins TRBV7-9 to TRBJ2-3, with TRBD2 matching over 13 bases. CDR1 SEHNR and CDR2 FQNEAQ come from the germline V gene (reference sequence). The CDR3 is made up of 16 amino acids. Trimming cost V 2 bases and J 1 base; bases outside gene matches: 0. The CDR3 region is CASSLTSGGGTDTQYF. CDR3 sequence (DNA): TGTGCCAGCAGCTTAACTAGCGGGGGGGGCACAGATACGCAGTATTTT.

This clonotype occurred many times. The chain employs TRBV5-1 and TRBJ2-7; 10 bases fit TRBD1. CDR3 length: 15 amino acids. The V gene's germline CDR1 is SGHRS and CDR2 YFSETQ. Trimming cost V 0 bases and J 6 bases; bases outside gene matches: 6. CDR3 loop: CASSLAGTGVTEQYF. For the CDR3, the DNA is TGCGCCAGCAGCTTGGCCGGGACAGGGGTTACCGAGCAGTACTTC.

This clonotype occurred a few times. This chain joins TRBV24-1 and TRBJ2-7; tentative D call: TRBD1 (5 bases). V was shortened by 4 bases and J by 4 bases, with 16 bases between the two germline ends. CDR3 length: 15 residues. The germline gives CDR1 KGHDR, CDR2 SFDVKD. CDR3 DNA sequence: TGTGCCACCAGTGAAATCCCTGACAGAAGATACGAGCAGTACTTC. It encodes CATSEIPDRRYEQYF.

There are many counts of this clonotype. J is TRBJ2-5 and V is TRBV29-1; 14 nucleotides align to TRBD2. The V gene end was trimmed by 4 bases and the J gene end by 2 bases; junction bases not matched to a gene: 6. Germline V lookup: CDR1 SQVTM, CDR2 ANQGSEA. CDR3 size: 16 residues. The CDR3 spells CSVAGLAGGRQETQYF. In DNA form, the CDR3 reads TGCAGCGTTGCTGGACTAGCGGGGGGTAGACAAGAGACCCAGTACTTC. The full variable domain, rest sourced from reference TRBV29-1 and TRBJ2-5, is SAVISQKPSRDICQRGTSLTIQCQVDSQVTMMFWYRQQPGQSLTLIATANQGSEATYESGFVIDKFPISRPNLTFSTLTVSNMSPEDSSIYLCSVAGLAGGRQETQYFGPGTRLLVL.

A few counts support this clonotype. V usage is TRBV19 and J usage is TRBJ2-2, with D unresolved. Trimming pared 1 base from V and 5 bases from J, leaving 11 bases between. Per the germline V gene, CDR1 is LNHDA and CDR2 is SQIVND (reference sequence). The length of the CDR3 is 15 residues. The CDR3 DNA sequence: TGTGCCAGTAGTATAGGTAAAGGAAAGACCGGGGAGCTGTTTTTT. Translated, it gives CASSIGKGKTGELFF.

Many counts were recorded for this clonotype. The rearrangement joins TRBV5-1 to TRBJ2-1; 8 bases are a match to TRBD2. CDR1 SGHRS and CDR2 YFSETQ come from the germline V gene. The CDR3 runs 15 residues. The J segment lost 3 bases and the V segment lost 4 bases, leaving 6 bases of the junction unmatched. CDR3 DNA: TGCGCCAGCAGCGGCGGGCTAGCGGGCTACAATGAGCAGTTCTTC. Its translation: CASSGGLAGYNEQFF.

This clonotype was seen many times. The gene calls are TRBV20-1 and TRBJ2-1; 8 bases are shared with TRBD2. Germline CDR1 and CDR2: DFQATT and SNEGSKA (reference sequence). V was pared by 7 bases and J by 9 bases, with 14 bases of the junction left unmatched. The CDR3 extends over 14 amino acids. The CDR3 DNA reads TGCAGTGTGTTTTCTGAGGCGGGGGGCGGTGAGCAGTTCTTC. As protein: CSVFSEAGGGEQFF.

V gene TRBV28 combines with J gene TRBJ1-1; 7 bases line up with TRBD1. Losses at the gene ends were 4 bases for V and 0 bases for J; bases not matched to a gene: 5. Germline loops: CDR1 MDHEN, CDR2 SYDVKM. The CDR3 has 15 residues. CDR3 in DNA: TGTGCCAGCAGTTCCCCCAGGGGGTTGAACACTGAAGCTTTCTTT. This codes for CASSSPRGLNTEAFF. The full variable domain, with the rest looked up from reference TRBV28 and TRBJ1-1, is DVKVTQSSRYLVKRTGEKVFLECVQDMDHENMFWYRQDPGLGLRLIYFSYDVKMKEKGDIPEGYSVSREKKERFSLILESASTNQTSMYLCASSSPRGLNTEAFFGQGTRLTVV.

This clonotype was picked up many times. This CDR3 reads CSAREGGARSYEQYF. The CDR3 bases are TGCAGTGCTAGAGAAGGGGGGGCGAGGTCCTACGAGCAGTACTTC. V gene TRBV20-1 combines with J gene TRBJ2-7; TRBD2 might be the D (7 bases). Germline assignment: CDR1 DFQATT and CDR2 SNEGSKA (reference sequence). The CDR3 loop spans 15 amino acids. V was cut by 0 bases and J by 1 base, with 13 bases left in between.

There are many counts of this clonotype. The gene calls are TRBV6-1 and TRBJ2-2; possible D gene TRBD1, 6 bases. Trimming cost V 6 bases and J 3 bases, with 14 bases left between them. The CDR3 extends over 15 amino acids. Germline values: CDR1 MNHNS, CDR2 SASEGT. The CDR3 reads CASREQGSHTGELFF. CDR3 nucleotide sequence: TGTGCCAGCAGGGAACAGGGTTCACACACCGGGGAGCTGTTTTTT.

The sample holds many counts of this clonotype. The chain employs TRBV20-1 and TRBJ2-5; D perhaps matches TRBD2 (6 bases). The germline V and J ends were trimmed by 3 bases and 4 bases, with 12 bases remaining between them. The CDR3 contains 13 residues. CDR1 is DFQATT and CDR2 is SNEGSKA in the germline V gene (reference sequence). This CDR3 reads CSASGGMGETQYF. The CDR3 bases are TGCAGTGCTAGTGGCGGGATGGGAGAGACCCAGTACTTC.

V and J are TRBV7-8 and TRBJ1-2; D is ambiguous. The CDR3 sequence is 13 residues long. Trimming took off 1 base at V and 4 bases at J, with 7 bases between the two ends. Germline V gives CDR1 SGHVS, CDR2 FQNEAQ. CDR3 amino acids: CASSLDGRYGYTF. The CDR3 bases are TGTGCCAGCAGCTTAGATGGACGCTATGGCTACACCTTC.

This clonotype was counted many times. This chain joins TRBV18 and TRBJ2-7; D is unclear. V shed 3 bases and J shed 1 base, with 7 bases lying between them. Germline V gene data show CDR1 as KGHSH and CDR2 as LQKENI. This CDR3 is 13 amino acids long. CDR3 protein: CASSPTDSYEQYF. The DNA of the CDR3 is TGTGCCAGCTCACCGACGGATTCCTACGAGCAGTACTTC.

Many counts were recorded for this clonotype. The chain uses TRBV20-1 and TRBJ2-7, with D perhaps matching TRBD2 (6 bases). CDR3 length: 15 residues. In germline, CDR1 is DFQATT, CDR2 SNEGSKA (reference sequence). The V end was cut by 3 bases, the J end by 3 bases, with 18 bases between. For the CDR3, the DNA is TGCAGTGCTAGCGGCCGCGGGATGAGGTACTACGAGCAGTACTTC. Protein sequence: CSASGRGMRYYEQYF.

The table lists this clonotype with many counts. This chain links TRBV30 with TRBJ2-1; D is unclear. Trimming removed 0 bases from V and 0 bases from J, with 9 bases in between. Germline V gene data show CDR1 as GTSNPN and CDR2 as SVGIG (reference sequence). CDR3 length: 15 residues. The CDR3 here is CAWSVELSSYNEQFF. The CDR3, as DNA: TGTGCCTGGAGTGTAGAGTTGAGCTCCTACAATGAGCAGTTCTTC.

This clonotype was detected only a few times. This chain's CDR3 is CASSVEQGYGYTF. The CDR3 DNA reads TGTGCCAGCAGCGTAGAACAGGGTTATGGCTACACCTTC. J is TRBJ1-2 and V is TRBV9, with TRBD1 as a possible D gene (6 bases). Deletions cut 0 bases from V and 5 bases from J, with 8 bases between. This CDR3 is 13 amino acids long. Germline-derived CDR1 and CDR2 are SGDLS and YYNGEE.

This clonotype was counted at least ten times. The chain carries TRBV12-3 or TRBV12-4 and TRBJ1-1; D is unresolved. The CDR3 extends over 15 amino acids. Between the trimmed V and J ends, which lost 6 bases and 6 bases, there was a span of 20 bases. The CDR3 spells CASSPIWTVNPEAFF. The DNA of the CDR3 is TGTGCCAGCAGCCCAATCTGGACGGTCAATCCTGAAGCTTTCTTT.

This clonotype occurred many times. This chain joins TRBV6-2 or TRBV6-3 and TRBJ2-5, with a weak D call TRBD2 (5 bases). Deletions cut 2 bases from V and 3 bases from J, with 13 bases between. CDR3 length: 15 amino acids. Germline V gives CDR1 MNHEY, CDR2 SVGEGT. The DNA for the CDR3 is TGTGCCAGCAGTTACGAAATTGGACTGGAAGAGACCCAGTACTTC. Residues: CASSYEIGLEETQYF.

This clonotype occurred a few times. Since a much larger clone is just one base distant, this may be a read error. CDR3 nucleotides: TGTGCCACCAGTGACAGTGACATGCGAAGGAGCAATAAGCAGTTCTTC. This encodes CATSDSDMRRSNKQFF. The chain recombines TRBV24-1 with TRBJ2-1, with D hard to call. Per the germline V gene, CDR1 is KGHDR and CDR2 is SFDVKD. This CDR3 is 16 amino acids long.

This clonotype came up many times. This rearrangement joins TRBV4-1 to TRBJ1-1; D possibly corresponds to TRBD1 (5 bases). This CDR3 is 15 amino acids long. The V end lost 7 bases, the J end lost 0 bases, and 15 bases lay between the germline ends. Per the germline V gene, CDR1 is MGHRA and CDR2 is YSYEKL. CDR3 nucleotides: TGCGCCAGCACCGTTGTGGGGGGTATGAACACTGAAGCTTTCTTT. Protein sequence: CASTVVGGMNTEAFF.

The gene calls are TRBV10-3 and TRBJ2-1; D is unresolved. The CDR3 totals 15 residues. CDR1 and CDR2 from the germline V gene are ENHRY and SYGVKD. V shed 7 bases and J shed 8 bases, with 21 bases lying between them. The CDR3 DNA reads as TGTGCCATCACCAAAACTGACGAGCCCGGCGATGAGCAGTTCTTC. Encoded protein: CAITKTDEPGDEQFF.

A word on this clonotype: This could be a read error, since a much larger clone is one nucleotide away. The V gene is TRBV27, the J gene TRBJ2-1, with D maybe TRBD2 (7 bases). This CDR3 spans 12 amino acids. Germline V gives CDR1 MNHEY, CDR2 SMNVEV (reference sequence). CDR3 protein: CASSSGGNGQFF. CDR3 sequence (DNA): TGTGCCAGCAGTTCGGGGGGCAATGGGCAGTTCTTC.

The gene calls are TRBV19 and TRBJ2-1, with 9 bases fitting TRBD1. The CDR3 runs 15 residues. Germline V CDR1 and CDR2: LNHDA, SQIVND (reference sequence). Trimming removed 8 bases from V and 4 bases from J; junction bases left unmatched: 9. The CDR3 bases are TGTGCCAGTCTTCAGACAGGGGGGGGATACAATGAGCAGTTCTTC. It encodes CASLQTGGGYNEQFF.

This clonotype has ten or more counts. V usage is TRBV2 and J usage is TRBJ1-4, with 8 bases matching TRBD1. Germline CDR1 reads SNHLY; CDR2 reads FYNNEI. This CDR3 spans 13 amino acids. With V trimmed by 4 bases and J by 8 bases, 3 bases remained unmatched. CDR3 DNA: TGTGCCAGCAGTGGACAGGGGAGGGAAAAACTGTTTTTT. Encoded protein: CASSGQGREKLFF.

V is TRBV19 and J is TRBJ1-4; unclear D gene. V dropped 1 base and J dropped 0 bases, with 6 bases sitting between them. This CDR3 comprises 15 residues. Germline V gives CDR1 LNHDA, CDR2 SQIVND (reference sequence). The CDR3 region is CASSIVKATNEKLFF. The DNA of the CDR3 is TGTGCCAGTAGTATAGTGAAGGCAACTAATGAAAAACTGTTTTTT.

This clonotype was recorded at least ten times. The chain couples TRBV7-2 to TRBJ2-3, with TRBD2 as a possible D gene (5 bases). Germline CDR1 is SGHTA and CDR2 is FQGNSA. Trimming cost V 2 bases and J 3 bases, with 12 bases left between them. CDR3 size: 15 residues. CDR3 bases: TGTGCCAGCAGCTTAACTAGAGGTTCAACAGATACGCAGTATTTT. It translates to CASSLTRGSTDTQYF.

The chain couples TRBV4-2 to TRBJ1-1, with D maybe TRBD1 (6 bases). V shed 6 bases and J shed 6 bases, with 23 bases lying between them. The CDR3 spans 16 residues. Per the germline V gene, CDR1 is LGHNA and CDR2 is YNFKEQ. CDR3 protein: CASSHPRGRGGAEAFF. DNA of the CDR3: TGTGCCAGCAGTCACCCCCGAGGCAGGGGTGGCGCTGAAGCTTTCTTT.